This entry features one T cell receptor beta chain sequence. Its matching antigen is unknown. CDR3 size: 14 residues. Germline assignment: CDR1 SGHAT and CDR2 FQNNGV. V shed 1 base and J shed 1 base, with 7 bases lying between them. These data are taken from a study of cytotoxic CD8 clonotypes in ibrutinib-treated CLL. Study context: Specimens for response were gathered following a median 12 months of therapy, spanning 6 to 36.

The authors obtained approximately 2.2 micrograms of genomic DNA from cryopreserved PBMCs for TCR beta libraries. Assay used: immunoSEQ multiplex PCR; TCRdb lists only in-frame clones, some missing. The data contain 300,000 to 400,000 clones, roughly two thirds of them singletons. Whole-study findings and limits: Public clonotypes showed up rarely, and on treatment they shrank or held steady. Pretreatment clonality was elevated relative to age-matched healthy donors and paralleled circulating CD8+ T-cell counts.

The source is a human donor with chronic lymphocytic leukemia. The sample here was PBMCs, taken after 36 months of ibrutinib treatment. The V and J genes are TRBV11-2 and TRBJ1-1; no firm D call. CDR3 in amino acids: CASSLGGGNTEAFF. DNA of the CDR3: TGTGCCAGCAGCTTAGGCGGCGGGAACACTGAAGCTTTCTTT.